This TCR beta chain was observed in a study of cytomegalovirus exposure and HLA in healthy donors. Study findings and constraints: Later examination showed HLA-associated TCR beta chains had greater clonal expansion than equally common others. Most TCR sequences proved rare, with some public TCRs found in many donors. A missense variant in DCLRE1C was later tied to TCR beta V- and J-gene trimming.

The PCR employed 60 Vbeta primers together with 13 Jbeta primers. The assay was immunoSEQ multiplex PCR, and TCRdb's table has in-frame clones only and misses some. The table has about 130,000 clones, around 67% seen once. The table lists this clone with a count of one. No antigen is known for it. Trimming left V 1 base short and J 3 bases short, with 6 bases between. CDR1 and CDR2 from the germline V gene are LNHDA and SQIVND (reference sequence). This CDR3 contains 13 residues. The sample taken for sequencing was PBMCs. The chain is built from TRBV19 and TRBJ1-2, with D uncertain. The TCR sequence derives from a woman in her 40s in good health and CMV-seropositive. The CDR3 sequence: CASSIVSDYGYTF. The DNA of the CDR3 is TGTGCCAGTAGTATAGTTTCGGACTATGGCTACACCTTC.